This TCR beta chain was identified during a study of blood T cells in healthy people across ages. Study details: Using template switching, researchers captured about one barcoded beta molecule for each two T cells. Study-wide results and limits: Roughly linear age-related decline in beta diversity appeared, significant by age 40. The study could not conclusively compare naive and antigen-experienced cells, given its unsorted PBMCs. Naive T cell percentage showed a strong correlation with TCR beta diversity.

Losses at the gene ends were 5 bases for V and 11 bases for J; bases not matched to a gene: 13. This CDR3 has 14 amino acids. CDR1 is SGHNT and CDR2 is YYREEE in the germline V gene (reference sequence). This clonotype was found a few times. No antigen is known for it. Primed by a sample-barcoded 5' primer and a J-beta primer mix, a second PCR proceeded for about 6 to 12 cycles. TCRdb itself ran the 5' RACE reads through MiXCR, one entry per CDR3 protein. The repertoire consists of approximately 400,000 distinct CDR3 sequences, with 45% to 60% occurring once and the leading ten covering around 53%. What was sequenced was blood. V usage is TRBV5-4 and J usage is TRBJ2-5, with 9 bases fitting TRBD2. The clonotype was recovered from a man in his sixties in good health. The CDR3 nucleotides read TGTGCCAGCAGGTTACTAGCGGGTGGCAATGAGCAGTACTTC. It encodes CASRLLAGGNEQYF.